The present T cell receptor beta chain was sequenced within a study of Ad26.COV2.S vaccination and SARS-CoV-2 variants. Germline values: CDR1 PRHDT, CDR2 FYEKMQ (reference sequence). The CDR3 length is 12 residues. Trimming removed 2 bases at V and 8 bases at J, with 6 bases between. Generated by immunoSEQ multiplex PCR, the TCRdb table keeps only in-frame clones and is missing some. The data show about 350,000 clones, 80% to 90% seen once. Stated treatment: approximately 18 received Ad26.COV2.S at low or high dose, single or two shots; 5 received placebo; per-sample allocation not given. All samples were drawn on day 63, counting from the first vaccine or placebo injection. This clone was detected only once.

The chain employs TRBV13 and TRBJ1-4, with D hard to call. The TCR originated in a person between 18 and 60 years old who received the Ad26.COV2.S COVID-19 vaccine or a placebo. This material consisted of peripheral blood, taken in a trial of Ad26.COV2.S vaccine versus placebo. Here the CDR3 DNA reads TGTGCCAGCAGCTTAAGTGGGGAAAAACTGTTTTTT. Amino acids: CASSLSGEKLFF.